What follows are 22 T cell receptor beta chains derived from one specimen sequenced in a study of cytomegalovirus exposure and HLA in healthy donors. The primer mix had 60 Vbeta and 13 Jbeta primers. Data came from immunoSEQ multiplex PCR; TCRdb stores just in-frame clones and leaves some out. The sample holds 110,000 to 150,000 clones; about 76% are singletons and the top ten take approximately 4%. Sequencing input: PBMCs. Receptor source: a man aged 18 to 29 in good health and CMV-seronegative.

V usage is TRBV5-6 and J usage is TRBJ1-5; 9 bases agree with TRBD1. The germline gives CDR1 SGHDT, CDR2 YYEEEE. Trimming took 1 base from V and 9 from J; bases not matched to a gene: 8. The CDR3 is 15 amino acids. The CDR3 spells CASSLTGGAFRPQHF. CDR3 nucleotides: TGTGCCAGCAGCTTGACAGGGGGCGCCTTTCGGCCCCAGCATTTT. Drawing the rest from reference TRBV5-6 and TRBJ1-5, the complete variable domain is DAGVTQSPTHLIKTRGQQVTLRCSPKSGHDTVSWYQQALGQGPQFIFQYYEEEERQRGNFPDRFSGHQFPNYSSELNVNALLLGDSALYLCASSLTGGAFRPQHFGDGTRLSIL.

This chain joins TRBV14 and TRBJ2-7, with TRBD1 matching 7 bases. Losses at the gene ends were 2 bases for V and 3 bases for J; bases not matched to a gene: 1. Germline V lookup: CDR1 SGHDN, CDR2 FVKESK. The CDR3 length is 13 residues. The CDR3 DNA reads as TGTGCCAGCAGCCAACGACAGGGCTACGAGCAGTACTTC. Protein product: CASSQRQGYEQYF. The variable domain in full, with the rest retrieved from reference TRBV14 and TRBJ2-7, is EAGVTQFPSHSVIEKGQTVTLRCDPISGHDNLYWYRRVMGKEIKFLLHFVKESKQDESGMPNNRFLAERTGGTYSTLKVQPAELEDSGVYFCASSQRQGYEQYFGPGTRLTVT.

The chain uses TRBV19 and TRBJ1-1, with D possibly TRBD1 on 5 matching bases. V lost 4 bases and J 5 bases, leaving 17 bases between the germline ends. The CDR3 has 15 residues. The V gene's germline CDR1 is LNHDA and CDR2 SQIVND (reference sequence). The DNA for the CDR3 is TGTGCCAGTAGTAACCCGGGACTCAAGGAGACTGAAGCTTTCTTT. Protein: CASSNPGLKETEAFF.

The chain couples TRBV20-1 to TRBJ2-7; D unclear. Germline values: CDR1 DFQATT, CDR2 SNEGSKA (reference sequence). The CDR3 length is 11 residues. Trimming shortened V by 2 bases and J by 2 bases, and 4 bases separated the two germline ends. The CDR3, as DNA: TGCAGTGCTAGACAGGCCTACGAGCAGTACTTC. Its translation is CSARQAYEQYF.

For this clone: Sequence at one end of the junction differs from germline and may be a read error. The chain couples TRBV7-9 to TRBJ1-2, with TRBD1 matching 9 bases. This CDR3 has 14 amino acids. Germline CDR1 SEHNR, CDR2 FQNEAQ (reference sequence). CDR3 bases: TGTGCCGGCAGCTTAGGGGGACAGGGATATGGCTACACCTTC. It translates to CAGSLGGQGYGYTF.

This clone was picked up one time. V usage is TRBV2 and J usage is TRBJ2-7; the D gene is possibly TRBD1 (8 bases). The germline V and J ends were trimmed by 8 bases and 4 bases, with 18 bases remaining between them. Germline CDR1 SNHLY, CDR2 FYNNEI. CDR3 length: 14 amino acids. CDR3 region: CASLVGGTGYEQYF. The DNA for the CDR3 is TGTGCCAGCCTAGTCGGGGGGACAGGATACGAGCAGTACTTC.

V usage is TRBV4-1 and J usage is TRBJ1-5; D gene ambiguous. The CDR3 runs 16 residues. V dropped 1 base and J dropped 3 bases, with 13 bases sitting between them. Germline assignment: CDR1 MGHRA and CDR2 YSYEKL. The CDR3 sequence is CASSQGGGGNNQPQHF. CDR3 coding DNA: TGCGCCAGCAGCCAAGGGGGTGGAGGTAACAATCAGCCCCAGCATTTT.

The chain uses TRBV5-1 and TRBJ2-7; maybe TRBD1 (6 bases). The V end was cut by 4 bases, the J end by 2 bases, with 16 bases between. The CDR3 is 15 amino acids. CDR1 is SGHRS and CDR2 is YFSETQ in the germline V gene. The chain's CDR3 is CASSPRQATAYEQYF. The CDR3 DNA follows: TGCGCCAGCAGCCCAAGACAGGCGACAGCCTACGAGCAGTACTTC.

This chain links TRBV30 with TRBJ1-2; TRBD1 matches at 7 bases. Per germline, CDR1 GTSNPN and CDR2 SVGIG (reference sequence). There are 13 residues in the CDR3. V gave up 3 bases and J gave up 2 bases; unmatched junction bases: 3. CDR3 protein: CAWSRQGNYGYTF. CDR3 in DNA: TGTGCCTGGAGCCGACAGGGAAACTATGGCTACACCTTC.

This chain joins TRBV2 and TRBJ1-1; possibly TRBD1 for D (5 bases). The germline V and J ends were trimmed by 8 bases and 7 bases, with 14 bases remaining between them. The CDR3 is made up of 12 amino acids. The germline V gene has CDR1 SNHLY and CDR2 FYNNEI. The CDR3 DNA is TGTGCCAGCCGGCTCGGGGGTGTTGAAGCTTTCTTT. It translates to CASRLGGVEAFF.

In its sample, this clone was seen a few times. The chain carries TRBV4-1 and TRBJ2-7, with 9 bases identical to TRBD1. The CDR3 spans 17 residues. Germline V CDR1 and CDR2: MGHRA, YSYEKL. The trim removed 4 bases at V and 0 bases at J, leaving 10 bases unmatched. The CDR3 is CASSRGQGNPSSYEQYF. Here the CDR3 DNA reads TGCGCCAGCAGCCGGGGACAGGGAAATCCGAGCTCCTACGAGCAGTACTTC.

The chain carries TRBV28 and TRBJ2-2, with 9 bases aligning to TRBD2. There are 17 residues in the CDR3. Germline V gene data show CDR1 as MDHEN and CDR2 as SYDVKM. J gave up 5 bases and V 1 base, and 8 bases lay outside the gene matches. The CDR3 loop is CASSLYLLAGGTGELFF. The CDR3 region has the DNA TGTGCCAGCAGTTTATATCTACTAGCGGGCGGAACCGGGGAGCTGTTTTTT.

V is TRBV12-5 and J is TRBJ1-6; 10 bases fit TRBD1. From germline, CDR1 is LGHNT and CDR2 FRNRAP. J lost 9 bases, V lost 7 bases, and 9 bases had no gene match. The CDR3 loop spans 15 amino acids. The CDR3 sequence is CASAIDRGPVSPLHF. Written as DNA, the CDR3 is TGTGCTAGTGCGATCGACAGGGGGCCCGTTTCACCCCTCCACTTT.

The rearrangement uses TRBV19 and TRBJ1-1; 7 bases line up with TRBD1. The CDR3 loop spans 18 amino acids. The V and J ends lost 9 bases and 6 bases, in that order; junction bases with no gene match: 25. Germline loops: CDR1 LNHDA, CDR2 SQIVND (reference sequence). DNA for the CDR3: TGTGCCAGCCAAGAGGTAAGGACAGGCCGCTTCAGGGGCGCTGAAGCTTTCTTT. It is translated as CASQEVRTGRFRGAEAFF. Full variable domain (missing parts from reference TRBV19 and TRBJ1-1): DGGITQSPKYLFRKEGQNVTLSCEQNLNHDAMYWYRQDPGQGLRLIYYSQIVNDFQKGDIAEGYSVSREKKESFPLTVTSAQKNPTAFYLCASQEVRTGRFRGAEAFFGQGTRLTVV.

The chain has TRBV5-1 and TRBJ2-6; tentatively, D is TRBD2 (5 bases). V lost 1 base and J 0 bases, leaving 8 bases between the germline ends. The CDR3 is made up of 16 amino acids. CDR1 and CDR2 (germline): SGHRS, YFSETQ. CDR3 sequence: CASSLSGNSGANVLTF. The CDR3, as DNA: TGCGCCAGCAGCTTGTCGGGGAACTCTGGGGCCAACGTCCTGACTTTC.

This chain links TRBV7-2 with TRBJ1-5; 8 bases agree with TRBD1. The CDR3 spans 17 residues. The junction had 7 bases not matched to a gene; V was cut back by 3 bases and J by 0 bases. The V gene's germline CDR1 is SGHTA and CDR2 FQGNSA. In DNA, the CDR3 is TGTGCCAGCAGCTTCAATAACAGGGGGTATAGCAATCAGCCCCAGCATTTT. Protein: CASSFNNRGYSNQPQHF.

V and J are TRBV6-1 and TRBJ2-2; TRBD2 matches 12 bases. This CDR3 comprises 17 residues. J lost 6 bases, V lost 4 bases, and 9 bases had no gene match. Germline assignment: CDR1 MNHNS and CDR2 SASEGT. Here the CDR3 reads CASSASSGGASAGELFF. CDR3 nucleotide sequence: TGTGCCAGCAGTGCATCTAGCGGGGGGGCCTCCGCCGGGGAGCTGTTTTTT.

V is TRBV29-1 and J is TRBJ2-5; tentative D call: TRBD2 (6 bases). The CDR3 covers 13 residues. V shed 4 bases and J shed 10 bases, with 19 bases lying between them. The germline CDR1 and CDR2 sequences are SQVTM and ANQGSEA. CDR3 DNA sequence: TGCAGCGTTGCCGGCGGGACCCCATCAAGCCAGTACTTC. This encodes CSVAGGTPSSQYF.

This clone has only a few counts. The chain has TRBV9 and TRBJ2-5; 9 nucleotides line up with TRBD2. The CDR3 loop spans 15 amino acids. Germline lookup yields CDR1 SGDLS and CDR2 YYNGEE. The junction had 7 bases not matched to a gene; V was cut back by 3 bases and J by 4 bases. The CDR3: CASSAGTSRGETQYF. In DNA form, the CDR3 reads TGTGCCAGCAGCGCAGGGACTAGCAGGGGAGAGACCCAGTACTTC.

The CDR3 DNA follows: TGCGCCAGCAGCTTGCAGGGTTTATTAGTTTCTGGGGCCAACGTCCTGACTTTC. It is translated as CASSLQGLLVSGANVLTF. The chain joins TRBV5-1 to TRBJ2-6; D perhaps matches TRBD1 (5 bases). V shed 1 base and J shed 1 base, with 15 bases lying between them. Germline V lookup: CDR1 SGHRS, CDR2 YFSETQ. This CDR3 spans 18 amino acids.

This clone was seen just once. As DNA, the CDR3 is TGCGCCAGCAGCTTGGTGATTTCGCGGACAGAGAATCAGTACTTC. Its protein is CASSLVISRTENQYF. This sequence joins TRBV5-1 and TRBJ2-5, with D possibly matching TRBD1 (6 bases). V was pared by 0 bases and J by 11 bases, with 20 bases between. The germline gives CDR1 SGHRS, CDR2 YFSETQ. The CDR3 extends over 15 amino acids.

The chain uses TRBV5-6 and TRBJ2-3, with D perhaps TRBD2 (6 bases). Germline CDR1 SGHDT, CDR2 YYEEEE. V was pared by 6 bases and J by 4 bases, with 18 bases between. This CDR3 has 15 residues. The DNA of the CDR3 is TGTGCCAGCAAGGTGATTGCGGGGAAGGCAGATACGCAGTATTTT. Encoded protein: CASKVIAGKADTQYF.